A selection of T cell receptor beta chains follows, all from one sample in a study of T cell repertoires in cytomegalovirus infection. No antigen has been assigned to these receptors. TCRdb called the reads again in MiXCR, with one record for every CDR3 protein. There are over 250,000 distinct CDR3 sequences in the sample; about 20% occur only once, and approximately 19% lies in the top ten. The source material was cultured PBMCs, sampled from culture after CMV antigen stimulation. All receptors derive from a human donor in good health (CMV status not recorded). Some clones in this sample may be carry-over from other donors' samples. Each CDR3 is given with its conserved first and last residue. A D gene is named only where the DNA matches it firmly. Expanded clones get a size class; other rows say once, few or many, or leave the size out.

J gene: TRBJ1-1; clone size: NA; V gene: TRBV11-2; D gene: NA; CDR3 protein: CASSSTRQKNTEAFF; CDR3 DNA: TGTGCCAGCAGTTCGACAAGACAGAAGAACACTGAAGCTTTCTTT
J gene: TRBJ2-1; clone size: many; V gene: TRBV7-2; D gene: TRBD2; CDR3 protein: CASSLVSGEGTYNEQFF; CDR3 DNA: TGTGCCAGCAGCTTAGTCTCGGGGGAGGGCACCTACAATGAGCAGTTCTTC
J gene: TRBJ2-5; clone size: many; V gene: TRBV12-3/TRBV12-4; D gene: NA; CDR3 protein: CASSLWGIGETQYF; CDR3 DNA: TGTGCCAGCAGTTTGTGGGGGATTGGAGAGACCCAGTACTTC
J gene: TRBJ1-5; clone size: few; V gene: TRBV7-2; D gene: NA; CDR3 protein: CASSLEKWKEMDSNQPQHF; CDR3 DNA: TGTGCCAGCAGCTTAGAAAAATGGAAAGAAATGGACAGCAATCAGCCCCAGCATTTT
J gene: TRBJ2-1; clone size: NA; V gene: TRBV27; D gene: TRBD2; CDR3 protein: CASSLRLAVNNEQFF; CDR3 DNA: TGTGCCAGCAGCCTCAGACTAGCGGTTAACAATGAGCAGTTCTTC
J gene: TRBJ1-1; clone size: few; V gene: TRBV20-1; D gene: NA; CDR3 protein: CSARFGGPTEAFF; CDR3 DNA: TGCAGTGCCCGCTTCGGTGGCCCCACTGAAGCTTTCTTT
J gene: TRBJ1-1; clone size: few; V gene: TRBV19; D gene: TRBD1; CDR3 protein: CASSGGQPMNTEAFF; CDR3 DNA: TGTGCCAGTAGTGGGGGACAGCCCATGAACACTGAAGCTTTCTTT
J gene: TRBJ1-6; clone size: NA; V gene: TRBV27; D gene: NA; CDR3 protein: CASSQFSDSPQNF; CDR3 DNA: TGTGCCAGCAGTCAGTTCTCAGACAGTCCGCAAAACTTT
J gene: TRBJ2-3; clone size: few; V gene: TRBV28; D gene: NA; CDR3 protein: CASSLGLSPDTQYF; CDR3 DNA: TGTGCCAGCAGTTTGGGGCTATCCCCAGATACGCAGTATTTT
J gene: TRBJ2-2; clone size: few; V gene: TRBV28; D gene: TRBD1; CDR3 protein: CASRRQGAGELFF; CDR3 DNA: TGTGCCAGCAGGAGACAGGGCGCCGGGGAGCTGTTTTTT
J gene: TRBJ2-3; clone size: few; V gene: TRBV20-1; D gene: NA; CDR3 protein: CSARDTDTDTQYF; CDR3 DNA: TGCAGTGCTAGGGACACCGACACAGATACGCAGTATTTT
J gene: TRBJ2-7; clone size: many; V gene: TRBV7-2; D gene: NA; CDR3 protein: CASSLALRFYEQYF; CDR3 DNA: TGTGCCAGCAGCTTAGCGCTCAGGTTCTACGAGCAGTACTTC
J gene: TRBJ1-5; clone size: few; V gene: TRBV7-2; D gene: NA; CDR3 protein: CASSFGEYQPQHF; CDR3 DNA: TGTGCCAGCAGCTTTGGAGAGTATCAGCCCCAGCATTTT
J gene: TRBJ2-5; clone size: NA; V gene: TRBV20-1; D gene: TRBD1; CDR3 protein: CSASYAGGAETQYF; CDR3 DNA: TGCAGTGCTAGTTATGCAGGGGGCGCCGAGACCCAGTACTTC
J gene: TRBJ2-2; clone size: many; V gene: TRBV28; D gene: NA; CDR3 protein: CASSLARDGIPTGELFF; CDR3 DNA: TGTGCCAGCAGTTTAGCCCGAGACGGAATACCCACCGGGGAGCTGTTTTTT
J gene: TRBJ2-1; clone size: many; V gene: TRBV6-1; D gene: TRBD2; CDR3 protein: CASSERHPATSRGRDEQFF; CDR3 DNA: TGTGCCAGCAGTGAAAGACACCCCGCCACTTCGAGAGGGAGGGATGAGCAGTTCTTC
J gene: TRBJ2-1; clone size: many; V gene: TRBV6-1; D gene: NA; CDR3 protein: CASNPTSGAYNEQFF; CDR3 DNA: TGTGCCAGCAACCCTACATCAGGGGCCTACAATGAGCAGTTCTTC
J gene: TRBJ2-3; clone size: many; V gene: TRBV7-2; D gene: NA; CDR3 protein: CASSSRGADTQYF; CDR3 DNA: TGTGCCAGCAGCTCCCGGGGAGCAGATACGCAGTATTTT
J gene: TRBJ1-4; clone size: NA; V gene: TRBV20-1; D gene: NA; CDR3 protein: CSASNSEGSAEKLFF; CDR3 DNA: TGCAGTGCTAGTAATTCGGAGGGATCCGCCGAAAAACTGTTTTTT
J gene: TRBJ1-2; clone size: NA; V gene: TRBV4-3; D gene: NA; CDR3 protein: CASSQGGGGSYGYTF; CDR3 DNA: TGCGCCAGCAGCCAAGGGGGAGGGGGAAGCTATGGCTACACCTTC
J gene: TRBJ2-1; clone size: few; V gene: TRBV27; D gene: NA; CDR3 protein: CASGLLLEQFF; CDR3 DNA: TGTGCCAGCGGACTACTCCTTGAGCAGTTCTTC
J gene: TRBJ2-3; clone size: many; V gene: TRBV28; D gene: TRBD2; CDR3 protein: CASSYGLSAGVITDTQYF; CDR3 DNA: TGTGCCAGCAGTTACGGCCTCTCGGCGGGAGTCATCACAGATACGCAGTATTTT
J gene: TRBJ2-5; clone size: few; V gene: TRBV10-1; D gene: NA; CDR3 protein: CASSAEGRETQYF; CDR3 DNA: TGCGCCAGCAGTGCCGAGGGGCGAGAGACCCAGTACTTC
J gene: TRBJ2-3; clone size: NA; V gene: TRBV27; D gene: NA; CDR3 protein: CASGANPSVTDTQYF; CDR3 DNA: TGTGCCAGCGGGGCAAACCCGAGTGTCACAGATACGCAGTATTTT
J gene: TRBJ2-1; clone size: few; V gene: TRBV7-9; D gene: NA; CDR3 protein: CASTRSYNEQFF; CDR3 DNA: TGTGCCAGTACACGCTCCTACAATGAGCAGTTCTTC
J gene: TRBJ1-1; clone size: NA; V gene: TRBV29-1; D gene: NA; CDR3 protein: CSVRQTMNTEAFF; CDR3 DNA: TGCAGCGTTCGGCAGACGATGAACACTGAAGCTTTCTTT
J gene: TRBJ2-2; clone size: NA; V gene: TRBV27; D gene: NA; CDR3 protein: CSSIFQVITGELFF; CDR3 DNA: TGTTCCAGCATTTTCCAGGTTATCACCGGGGAGCTGTTTTTT
J gene: TRBJ1-6; clone size: few; V gene: TRBV4-1; D gene: NA; CDR3 protein: CASSQPGGALHF; CDR3 DNA: TGCGCCAGTAGCCAGCCTGGGGGGGCCCTCCACTTT
J gene: TRBJ2-6; clone size: many; V gene: TRBV12-3/TRBV12-4; D gene: TRBD1; CDR3 protein: CASSFDRGGANVLTF; CDR3 DNA: TGTGCCAGCAGTTTCGACAGGGGTGGGGCCAACGTCCTGACTTTC
J gene: TRBJ2-1; clone size: few; V gene: TRBV4-1; D gene: NA; CDR3 protein: CASSQATTWYNEQFF; CDR3 DNA: TGCGCCAGCAGCCAAGCCACCACTTGGTACAATGAGCAGTTCTTC
J gene: TRBJ1-5; clone size: NA; V gene: TRBV19; D gene: NA; CDR3 protein: CASGVPGVDQPQHF; CDR3 DNA: TGTGCCAGCGGGGTTCCCGGGGTCGATCAGCCCCAGCATTTT
J gene: TRBJ1-1; clone size: once; V gene: TRBV18; D gene: NA; CDR3 protein: CASSPALGPTEAFF; CDR3 DNA: TGTGCCAGCTCACCTGCTTTGGGGCCGACTGAAGCTTTCTTT
J gene: TRBJ1-6; clone size: few; V gene: TRBV7-2; D gene: NA; CDR3 protein: CASSFSLNDSPLHF; CDR3 DNA: TGTGCCAGCAGCTTTAGTCTTAACGATTCACCCCTCCACTTT
J gene: TRBJ2-1; clone size: NA; V gene: TRBV19; D gene: TRBD1; CDR3 protein: CATKFWDSPYNEQFF; CDR3 DNA: TGTGCCACTAAGTTCTGGGACAGTCCATACAATGAGCAGTTCTTC
J gene: TRBJ1-2; clone size: NA; V gene: TRBV6-1; D gene: TRBD1; CDR3 protein: CASSDLDRGHGYTF; CDR3 DNA: TGTGCCAGCAGTGATCTGGACAGGGGGCATGGCTACACCTTC
J gene: TRBJ2-5; clone size: NA; V gene: TRBV7-3; D gene: NA; CDR3 protein: CASSSGLYQETQYF; CDR3 DNA: TGTGCCAGCAGCTCCGGGCTGTACCAAGAGACCCAGTACTTC
J gene: TRBJ2-5; clone size: NA; V gene: TRBV11-3; D gene: NA; CDR3 protein: CASSLLYKQETQYF; CDR3 DNA: TGTGCCAGCAGCTTATTATATAAACAAGAGACCCAGTACTTC
J gene: TRBJ2-7; clone size: few; V gene: TRBV6-1; D gene: TRBD1; CDR3 protein: CASSDMTGAHVFGYEQYF; CDR3 DNA: TGTGCCAGCAGTGACATGACAGGGGCCCATGTGTTTGGCTACGAGCAGTACTTC
J gene: TRBJ2-1; clone size: many; V gene: TRBV7-8; D gene: NA; CDR3 protein: CASSALVAVDLEQFF; CDR3 DNA: TGTGCCAGCAGCGCCTTAGTAGCGGTCGACCTTGAGCAGTTCTTC
J gene: TRBJ1-2; clone size: few; V gene: TRBV7-6; D gene: NA; CDR3 protein: CASSRRTDGYTF; CDR3 DNA: TGTGCCAGCAGCCGTCGGACGGATGGCTACACCTTC
J gene: TRBJ2-7; clone size: NA; V gene: TRBV7-9; D gene: NA; CDR3 protein: CASSLRVGPDREQYF; CDR3 DNA: TGTGCCAGCAGCTTACGGGTAGGCCCCGATCGGGAGCAGTACTTC
J gene: TRBJ2-7; clone size: many; V gene: TRBV4-1; D gene: NA; CDR3 protein: CASSQDGYEQYF; CDR3 DNA: TGCGCCAGCAGCCAAGACGGCTACGAGCAGTACTTC
J gene: TRBJ2-1; clone size: few; V gene: TRBV12-3/TRBV12-4; D gene: TRBD1; CDR3 protein: CASSQGVSAYNEQFF; CDR3 DNA: TGTGCCAGCAGTCAGGGGGTGAGCGCGTACAATGAGCAGTTCTTC
J gene: TRBJ2-7; clone size: NA; V gene: TRBV19; D gene: TRBD1; CDR3 protein: CASSIGGTGVRYEQYF; CDR3 DNA: TGTGCCAGTAGTATAGGTGGGACAGGAGTCCGCTACGAGCAGTACTTC
J gene: TRBJ1-5; clone size: large; V gene: TRBV4-1; D gene: TRBD1; CDR3 protein: CASSQEPGQGGQPQHF; CDR3 DNA: TGCGCCAGCAGCCAAGAACCGGGACAGGGAGGACAGCCCCAGCATTTT
J gene: TRBJ2-1; clone size: NA; V gene: TRBV4-3; D gene: TRBD2; CDR3 protein: CASSQEAGAGSYNEQFF; CDR3 DNA: TGCGCCAGCAGCCAAGAAGCGGGAGCAGGCTCCTACAATGAGCAGTTCTTC
J gene: TRBJ2-1; clone size: many; V gene: TRBV10-1; D gene: NA; CDR3 protein: CASSEVSALNEQFF; CDR3 DNA: TGCGCCAGCAGTGAAGTAAGCGCCCTCAATGAGCAGTTCTTC
J gene: TRBJ2-5; clone size: NA; V gene: TRBV5-4; D gene: NA; CDR3 protein: CASSQVDIYLQETQYF; CDR3 DNA: TGTGCCAGCAGCCAAGTTGACATCTACCTCCAAGAGACCCAGTACTTC
J gene: TRBJ1-2; clone size: few; V gene: TRBV11-2; D gene: NA; CDR3 protein: CASSFSRDGGYGYTF; CDR3 DNA: TGTGCCAGCAGCTTCAGTAGGGATGGGGGCTATGGCTACACCTTC
J gene: TRBJ2-5; clone size: few; V gene: TRBV25-1; D gene: NA; CDR3 protein: CASSEWVSSLQETQYF; CDR3 DNA: TGTGCCAGCAGTGAATGGGTGTCCTCGCTCCAAGAGACCCAGTACTTC
J gene: TRBJ2-3; clone size: NA; V gene: TRBV19; D gene: NA; CDR3 protein: CASSISPAPDTQYF; CDR3 DNA: TGTGCCAGTAGTATAAGTCCCGCCCCAGATACGCAGTATTTT
J gene: TRBJ2-2; clone size: NA; V gene: TRBV24-1; D gene: NA; CDR3 protein: CATGDKGLPPRPGELFF; CDR3 DNA: TGTGCCACAGGGGATAAGGGACTTCCTCCCCGCCCCGGGGAGCTGTTTTTT
J gene: TRBJ2-6; clone size: NA; V gene: TRBV5-1; D gene: TRBD2; CDR3 protein: CASSSLAGTSGANVLTF; CDR3 DNA: TGCGCCAGCAGCTCTCTAGCGGGAACCTCTGGGGCCAACGTCCTGACTTTC
J gene: TRBJ2-5; clone size: once; V gene: TRBV30; D gene: TRBD1; CDR3 protein: CAWRGQKETQYF; CDR3 DNA: TGTGCCTGGAGGGGACAGAAAGAGACCCAGTACTTC
J gene: TRBJ1-5; clone size: few; V gene: TRBV5-4; D gene: NA; CDR3 protein: CASSSAAGHNQPQHF; CDR3 DNA: TGTGCCAGCAGCTCAGCAGCGGGCCACAATCAGCCCCAGCATTTT